Below are 10 T cell receptor beta chains sequenced from a single sample in a study of T cells in localized non-small cell lung cancer. Method: immunoSEQ multiplex PCR; TCRdb's copy keeps in-frame clones and lacks some. The sample comprises tens of thousands of clones, roughly 80% of which are singletons, and roughly 5% rests with the top ten. The sequencing used PBMCs, collected before any cancer treatment. The source of these receptors is a man aged 40 to 70 with stage II lung adenocarcinoma.

The V and J genes are TRBV19 and TRBJ2-3; 8 nucleotides match TRBD2. The CDR3 consists of 20 residues. Germline CDR1 LNHDA, CDR2 SQIVND (reference sequence). V lost 4 bases, J lost 0 bases, and 18 bases stayed unmatched. The DNA for the CDR3 is TGTGCCAGTAGTACCCGGTTTTGGGGCGGGGGGCCTACCAGCACAGATACGCAGTATTTT. Amino acids: CASSTRFWGGGPTSTDTQYF.

For the CDR3, the DNA is TGTGCCAGCCCCGGGACTAGCGGGGCCTCCTACAATGAGCAGTTCTTC. Protein sequence: CASPGTSGASYNEQFF. The chain has TRBV7-9 and TRBJ2-1, with 13 bases fitting TRBD2. The CDR3 length is 16 residues. Germline V gene lookup returns CDR1 SEHNR and CDR2 FQNEAQ (reference sequence). Trimming removed 8 bases from V and 0 bases from J; junction bases left unmatched: 4.

J is TRBJ2-5 and V is TRBV18; D gene uncertain. Germline loops: CDR1 KGHSH, CDR2 LQKENI. This CDR3 comprises 11 residues. V was pared by 5 bases and J by 4 bases, with 5 bases between. The CDR3 DNA reads TGTGCCAGCTCAACTGGAGAGACCCAGTACTTC. It encodes CASSTGETQYF.

V is TRBV30 and J is TRBJ1-4, with 8 bases identical to TRBD1. Per the germline V gene, CDR1 is GTSNPN and CDR2 is SVGIG (reference sequence). With V trimmed by 5 bases and J by 1 base, 3 bases remained unmatched. The CDR3 sequence is 14 residues long. The CDR3 sequence is CAWGGTGTNEKLFF. The CDR3 bases are TGTGCCTGGGGGGGGACAGGAACTAATGAAAAACTGTTTTTT.

The chain combines TRBV2 with TRBJ2-1, with a weak D call TRBD2 (5 bases). Trimming stripped 6 bases from V and 12 bases from J, with 9 bases between. Germline V gene lookup returns CDR1 SNHLY and CDR2 FYNNEI. This CDR3 spans 10 amino acids. The CDR3 here is CASRTTMQFF. In DNA, the CDR3 is TGTGCCAGCAGGACTACCATGCAGTTCTTC.

The rearrangement joins TRBV28 to TRBJ1-2, with D possibly TRBD1 on 5 matching bases. This CDR3 has 13 amino acids. Germline CDR1 reads MDHEN; CDR2 reads SYDVKM. Trimming took off 5 bases at V and 4 bases at J, with 11 bases between the two ends. CDR3 in amino acids: CASSGTAIYGYTF. For the CDR3, the DNA is TGTGCCAGCAGTGGGACCGCGATCTATGGCTACACCTTC.

In its sample, this clone was seen a few times. This chain connects TRBV5-1 to TRBJ2-2, with 7 bases that match TRBD1. Looked up from germline, CDR1 is SGHRS and CDR2 is YFSETQ. Trimming removed 5 bases from V and 2 bases from J; junction bases left unmatched: 3. The CDR3 spans 14 residues. CDR3 region: CASSPGGNTGELFF. CDR3 nucleotide sequence: TGCGCCAGCAGTCCAGGGGGAAACACCGGGGAGCTGTTTTTT.

The J gene is TRBJ1-1, the V gene TRBV11-3; D gene ambiguous. Germline V CDR1 and CDR2: SGHNT, YENEEA. This CDR3 comprises 12 residues. V lost 0 bases, J lost 11 bases, and 10 bases lay in between. The DNA of the CDR3 is TGTGCCAGCAGCTTAGAGGAGCCGGGGGCTTTCTTT. Amino acid sequence: CASSLEEPGAFF.

The chain couples TRBV6-1 to TRBJ2-2; D is possibly TRBD1 (7 bases). This CDR3 region has 16 residues. Per germline, CDR1 MNHNS and CDR2 SASEGT. V was shortened by 1 base and J by 6 bases, with 15 bases between the two germline ends. The DNA of the CDR3 is TGTGCCAGCAGTGAAGGACAGGGAGGCTCTGCCGGGGAGCTGTTTTTT. Residues: CASSEGQGGSAGELFF.

V and J are TRBV7-6 and TRBJ1-2, with D possibly matching TRBD1 (6 bases). V lost 5 bases, J lost 5 bases, and 12 bases lay in between. The CDR3 length is 13 residues. CDR1 SGHVS and CDR2 FNYEAQ come from the germline V gene. CDR3 nucleotide sequence: TGTGCCAGCAGCCCGGGGGGGGCATATGGCTACACCTTC. Protein sequence: CASSPGGAYGYTF.